The next 10 T cell receptor beta chains were all read from a single sample in a study of blood T cell repertoires in COVID-19. TCRdb's copy holds only in-frame clones and misses some; the assay was immunoSEQ multiplex PCR. The table shows 200,000 to 250,000 clones, with 70% to 90% occurring only once. Sequencing input: PBMCs or T cells enriched from blood (not recorded which). Receptors originate from a middle-aged man who had recovered from COVID-19.

This clone was seen a single time. The V gene is TRBV2, the J gene TRBJ2-2; 9 bases line up with TRBD2. Germline-derived CDR1 and CDR2 are SNHLY and FYNNEI. With V trimmed by 6 bases and J by 6 bases, 2 bases remained unmatched. The CDR3 is made up of 13 amino acids. The CDR3, as DNA: TGTGCCAGCAGCGGACTAGCGTCCGGGGAGCTGTTTTTT. Translation: CASSGLASGELFF.

The CDR3 coding sequence is TGTGCCAGCAGTTTAATCACGGGCTCTGGGGCCAACGTCCTGACTTTC. Residues: CASSLITGSGANVLTF. This chain joins TRBV27 and TRBJ2-6; D call uncertain. Trimming shortened V by 2 bases and J by 0 bases, and 8 bases separated the two germline ends. This CDR3 spans 16 amino acids. CDR1 MNHEY and CDR2 SMNVEV come from the germline V gene (reference sequence).

The J gene is TRBJ2-5, the V gene TRBV5-1; TRBD1 matches 8 bases. Germline trimming cut 4 bases from V and 1 base from J; bases unmatched to any gene: 3. CDR1 SGHRS and CDR2 YFSETQ come from the germline V gene. The CDR3 length is 14 residues. The CDR3: CASSPTGAQETQYF. CDR3 nucleotides: TGCGCCAGCAGCCCGACAGGGGCCCAAGAGACCCAGTACTTC. The full variable domain, with the rest looked up from reference TRBV5-1 and TRBJ2-5, is KAGVTQTPRYLIKTRGQQVTLSCSPISGHRSVSWYQQTPGQGLQFLFEYFSETQRNKGNFPGRFSGRQFSNSRSEMNVSTLELGDSALYLCASSPTGAQETQYFGPGTRLLVL.

V is TRBV15 and J is TRBJ2-7; 14 nucleotides align to TRBD2. Germline V gene sequence: CDR1 LNHNV, CDR2 YYDKDF (reference sequence). The ends lost 3 bases at V and 0 bases at J; junction bases unmatched: 1. The CDR3 extends over 16 amino acids. CDR3 bases: TGTGCCACCAGCAGGGGACTAGCGGGGGCCTCCTACGAGCAGTACTTC. This gives the protein CATSRGLAGASYEQYF.

The sample holds a few counts of this clone. This same CDR3 is encoded by further DNA sequences in the sample. The V call is TRBV5-1, the J call TRBJ2-1; D call uncertain. Between the trimmed V and J ends, which lost 0 bases and 1 base, there was a span of 5 bases. The length of the CDR3 is 14 residues. Germline loops: CDR1 SGHRS, CDR2 YFSETQ. CDR3 sequence: CASSLGQSYNEQFF. In nucleotides, the CDR3 is TGCGCCAGCAGCTTGGGTCAGTCCTACAATGAGCAGTTCTTC.

The CDR3 spells CASSRGQLNQPQHF. The CDR3 DNA reads TGTGCCAGCAGCCGAGGACAGCTTAATCAGCCCCAGCATTTT. The V and J genes are TRBV6-5 and TRBJ1-5, with a tentative D call TRBD1 (6 bases). In germline, CDR1 is MNHEY, CDR2 SVGAGI. V dropped 6 bases and J dropped 4 bases, with 13 bases sitting between them. This CDR3 spans 14 amino acids.

The chain has TRBV5-1 and TRBJ1-1, with D tentatively TRBD1 (5 bases). V lost 0 bases, J lost 3 bases, and 12 bases lay in between. This CDR3 spans 15 amino acids. Germline values: CDR1 SGHRS, CDR2 YFSETQ. The DNA of the CDR3 is TGCGCCAGCAGCTTGGGGTTTCTAGGGGACACTGAAGCTTTCTTT. Protein: CASSLGFLGDTEAFF.

The CDR3 nucleotides read TGTGCCAGGCCTCAAAGGAAGGACAGGGGGCTTACCTATGGCTACACCTTC. Translation: CARPQRKDRGLTYGYTF. The rearrangement joins TRBV2 to TRBJ1-2, with 11 bases that match TRBD1. The V segment lost 9 bases and the J segment 4 bases; nucleotides outside the gene matches: 16. Germline V gene sequence: CDR1 SNHLY, CDR2 FYNNEI. The CDR3 loop spans 17 amino acids.

This chain uses TRBV3-1 (or the pseudogene TRBV3-2) with TRBJ2-3; perhaps TRBD1 as D (6 bases). V lost 3 bases and J 4 bases, leaving 17 bases between the germline ends. The CDR3 has 16 amino acids. Germline V lookup: CDR1 LGHDT, CDR2 YNNKEL (reference sequence). In DNA form, the CDR3 reads TGTGCCAGCAGCCAGAGGGGGATTAGAGGTGCAGATACGCAGTATTTT. As protein: CASSQRGIRGADTQYF.

This clone was recorded once. The rearrangement joins TRBV7-3 to TRBJ2-1, with TRBD2 matching 7 bases. V was clipped by 5 bases and J by 8 bases; unmatched bases: 12. The CDR3 sequence is 15 residues long. CDR1 is SGHTA, CDR2 FQGTGA, per germline. The CDR3 is CASSPTGGGWDEQFF. CDR3 bases: TGTGCCAGCAGCCCGACGGGGGGAGGGTGGGATGAGCAGTTCTTC.